This passage covers 8 T cell receptor beta chains from one sample sequenced in a study of CD8+ T cells in alopecia areata. As for treatment: oral pan-JAK inhibitor, 5-10 mg twice daily. Extracted RNA was reverse transcribed into cDNA, the sequencing template. The protocol was immunoSEQ multiplex PCR, while the TCRdb copy is restricted to in-frame clones and leaves out a portion. The repertoire holds hundreds of thousands of clones, with 35% to 40% as singletons. The starting material was CD4+ T cells sorted from blood, obtained at roughly week 30, from a patient treated with tofacitinib. The origin of the receptors is a human donor with alopecia areata.

The chain employs TRBV30 and TRBJ2-7; D not certain. Trimming removed 2 bases at V and 5 bases at J, with 7 bases between. Germline V gives CDR1 GTSNPN, CDR2 SVGIG (reference sequence). This CDR3 region has 11 residues. CDR3 nucleotide sequence: TGTGCCTGGAGTTTGACGGACGAGCAGTACTTC. This codes for CAWSLTDEQYF.

This clone was seen at least ten times. The chain employs TRBV6-1 and TRBJ2-7; the D call may be TRBD1 or TRBD2 (7 bases each). This CDR3 comprises 16 residues. Germline values: CDR1 MNHNS, CDR2 SASEGT. Between the trimmed V and J ends, which lost 3 bases and 5 bases, there was a span of 20 bases. Here the CDR3 DNA reads TGTGCCAGCAGTGATAGTAGTGGGAGGGGGCGAGACGAGCAGTACTTC. It specifies CASSDSSGRGRDEQYF.

The rearrangement uses TRBV30 and TRBJ1-2; 8 bases match TRBD1. Germline CDR1 is GTSNPN and CDR2 is SVGIG (reference sequence). The CDR3 consists of 15 residues. The V and J ends lost 2 bases and 7 bases, in that order; junction bases with no gene match: 12. CDR3 nucleotide sequence: TGTGCCTGGAGTTTAGGTGGACAGGGAAATGGTGGCTACACCTTC. Translating it yields CAWSLGGQGNGGYTF.

This rearrangement joins TRBV27 to TRBJ2-5, with D possibly TRBD1 on 5 matching bases. Germline loops: CDR1 MNHEY, CDR2 SMNVEV (reference sequence). This CDR3 contains 13 residues. V lost 5 bases and J 7 bases, leaving 14 bases between the germline ends. CDR3 DNA sequence: TGTGCCAGCAGTCTTACAGGCGCCGTGACCCAGTACTTC. It yields the protein CASSLTGAVTQYF.

This chain connects TRBV11-2 to TRBJ2-1; D may be TRBD2 (5 bases). This CDR3 is 15 amino acids long. Germline V gene sequence: CDR1 SGHAT, CDR2 FQNNGV. V shed 6 bases and J shed 3 bases, with 15 bases lying between them. CDR3 in amino acids: CASSRLSGYYNEQFF. In DNA, the CDR3 is TGTGCCAGCAGTCGCCTCAGCGGATACTACAATGAGCAGTTCTTC.

In its sample, this clone was seen once. The CDR3 loop reads CAWSNLNTGELFF. Written as DNA, the CDR3 is TGTGCCTGGAGTAACCTGAACACCGGGGAGCTGTTTTTT. The chain has TRBV30 and TRBJ2-2; no clear D gene. CDR3 length: 13 residues. The V end was cut by 2 bases, the J end by 1 base, with 5 bases between. CDR1 and CDR2 (germline): GTSNPN, SVGIG (reference sequence).

This clone showed up just a few times. The V and J genes are TRBV6-6 and TRBJ1-3; D is undetermined. Between the trimmed V and J ends, which lost 6 bases and 2 bases, there was a span of 17 bases. The CDR3 is 16 residues long. The germline V gene has CDR1 MNHNY and CDR2 SVGAGI (reference sequence). The CDR3 reads CASSPVGGNAGNTIYF. The DNA for the CDR3 is TGTGCCAGCAGCCCAGTAGGCGGAAATGCTGGAAACACCATATATTTT.

The chain carries TRBV27 and TRBJ1-2; the D gene is possibly TRBD1 (5 bases). Germline V gene sequence: CDR1 MNHEY, CDR2 SMNVEV (reference sequence). The CDR3 runs to 13 residues. V lost 0 bases, J lost 8 bases, and 10 bases lay in between. The CDR3 spells CASSLSGTVGYTF. Here the CDR3 DNA reads TGTGCCAGCAGTTTATCCGGGACGGTAGGCTACACCTTC.